This is a list of T cell receptor beta chains from one sample in a study of cytomegalovirus exposure and HLA in healthy donors. Repertoires were generated with immunoSEQ multiplex PCR, while TCRdb's copy carries only in-frame clones and drops some. Of about 150,000 clones listed, 80% to 85% are singletons. The sequencing input was PBMCs. These receptors were taken from a woman aged 50 to 60 in good health and CMV-seropositive. Both conserved end residues are part of each CDR3. D genes are given only for firm matches. For some rows the clone size is stated as once, few or many, or as a class when expanded; others skip it.

D gene: -; V gene: TRBV27; J gene: TRBJ2-5; clone size: -; CDR3 protein: CASSFRVRETQYF; CDR3 DNA: TGTGCCAGCAGTTTTCGGGTCCGGGAGACCCAGTACTTC
D gene: -; V gene: TRBV28; J gene: TRBJ2-7; clone size: -; CDR3 protein: CASSPHDRTAYEQYF; CDR3 DNA: TGTGCCAGCAGTCCCCACGACAGGACAGCCTACGAGCAGTACTTC
D gene: TRBD1; V gene: TRBV10-3; J gene: TRBJ1-3; clone size: -; CDR3 protein: CAISESGVGGLSGNTIYF; CDR3 DNA: TGTGCCATCAGTGAGTCGGGCGTAGGGGGCCTCTCTGGAAACACCATATATTTT
D gene: -; V gene: TRBV6-5; J gene: TRBJ1-1; clone size: -; CDR3 protein: CASTLTRGWDEAFF; CDR3 DNA: TGTGCCAGCACCTTGACCAGGGGATGGGATGAAGCTTTCTTT
D gene: -; V gene: TRBV7-8; J gene: TRBJ1-2; clone size: -; CDR3 protein: CASSLGQGGYGYTF; CDR3 DNA: TGTGCCAGCAGCTTAGGGCAGGGAGGCTATGGCTACACCTTC
D gene: TRBD1; V gene: TRBV6-1; J gene: TRBJ1-5; clone size: -; CDR3 protein: CASEQGSGQPQHF; CDR3 DNA: TGTGCCAGCGAACAGGGGTCGGGTCAGCCCCAGCATTTT
D gene: -; V gene: TRBV7-9; J gene: TRBJ1-2; clone size: -; CDR3 protein: CSSSLVAAPIYGYTF; CDR3 DNA: TGTTCCAGCAGCTTAGTAGCTGCTCCGATCTATGGCTACACCTTC
D gene: TRBD1; V gene: TRBV7-9; J gene: TRBJ1-1; clone size: -; CDR3 protein: CASSTTGDNTEAFF; CDR3 DNA: TGTGCCAGCAGCACAACAGGGGATAACACTGAAGCTTTCTTT
D gene: -; V gene: TRBV7-8; J gene: TRBJ1-4; clone size: -; CDR3 protein: CATLEGTNEKLFF; CDR3 DNA: TGTGCCACCCTCGAGGGCACTAATGAAAAACTGTTTTTT
D gene: -; V gene: TRBV5-4; J gene: TRBJ2-2; clone size: -; CDR3 protein: CASTLGGVDTGELFF; CDR3 DNA: TGTGCCAGCACCCTAGGGGGGGTTGATACCGGGGAGCTGTTTTTT
D gene: -; V gene: TRBV9; J gene: TRBJ1-3; clone size: -; CDR3 protein: CASGLSGRAGSGNTIYF; CDR3 DNA: TGTGCCAGCGGCCTCAGTGGGAGGGCGGGTTCTGGAAACACCATATATTTT
D gene: -; V gene: TRBV5-1; J gene: TRBJ1-2; clone size: -; CDR3 protein: CASSSGGVPKVYGYTF; CDR3 DNA: TGCGCCAGCAGCTCCGGGGGGGTCCCGAAGGTCTATGGCTACACCTTC
D gene: TRBD1; V gene: TRBV19; J gene: TRBJ1-5; clone size: -; CDR3 protein: CASSTRERTGSHQPQHF; CDR3 DNA: TGTGCCAGTAGTACGAGGGAAAGGACAGGGAGTCATCAGCCCCAGCATTTT
D gene: -; V gene: TRBV28; J gene: TRBJ1-2; clone size: -; CDR3 protein: CASSTQGRGFNYGYTF; CDR3 DNA: TGTGCCAGCAGCACCCAGGGGAGGGGGTTTAACTATGGCTACACCTTC
D gene: TRBD2; V gene: TRBV7-9; J gene: TRBJ2-1; clone size: -; CDR3 protein: CASSLRWGGSSNEQFF; CDR3 DNA: TGTGCCAGCAGCTTAAGGTGGGGGGGGAGCTCCAATGAGCAGTTCTTC
D gene: TRBD1; V gene: TRBV5-1; J gene: TRBJ1-1; clone size: -; CDR3 protein: CASRQGVGNTEAFF; CDR3 DNA: TGCGCCAGCAGACAGGGGGTGGGGAACACTGAAGCTTTCTTT
D gene: TRBD1; V gene: TRBV28; J gene: TRBJ1-4; clone size: -; CDR3 protein: CASSLLPPTGAEKLFF; CDR3 DNA: TGTGCCAGCAGCCTACTCCCACCGACAGGGGCTGAAAAACTGTTTTTT
D gene: -; V gene: TRBV28; J gene: TRBJ2-7; clone size: -; CDR3 protein: CASSFSSYEQYF; CDR3 DNA: TGTGCCAGCAGTTTTAGCTCCTACGAGCAGTACTTC
D gene: -; V gene: TRBV7-3; J gene: TRBJ2-2; clone size: once; CDR3 protein: CASSQAQGTGELFF; CDR3 DNA: TGTGCCAGCAGCCAGGCACAGGGAACCGGGGAGCTGTTTTTT
D gene: TRBD2; V gene: TRBV23-1; J gene: TRBJ2-1; clone size: -; CDR3 protein: CASSQIPTSGGAYNEQFF; CDR3 DNA: TGCGCCAGCAGTCAAATACCTACTAGCGGGGGGGCCTACAATGAGCAGTTCTTC
D gene: TRBD1; V gene: TRBV5-1; J gene: TRBJ2-2; clone size: -; CDR3 protein: CASSLDPGTGERGELFF; CDR3 DNA: TGCGCCAGCAGCTTGGATCCGGGGACAGGGGAACGTGGGGAGCTGTTTTTT
D gene: TRBD1; V gene: TRBV5-1; J gene: TRBJ2-7; clone size: -; CDR3 protein: CASSFSQGASYEQYF; CDR3 DNA: TGCGCCAGCAGCTTTAGCCAGGGGGCCTCCTACGAGCAGTACTTC
D gene: -; V gene: TRBV4-1; J gene: TRBJ2-4; clone size: -; CDR3 protein: CASRSLRENIQYF; CDR3 DNA: TGCGCCAGCAGGTCGCTCAGGGAAAACATTCAGTACTTC
D gene: TRBD1; V gene: TRBV5-1; J gene: TRBJ1-1; clone size: -; CDR3 protein: CASSRQGMNTEAFF; CDR3 DNA: TGCGCCAGCAGCAGACAGGGGATGAACACTGAAGCTTTCTTT
D gene: -; V gene: TRBV5-1; J gene: TRBJ1-3; clone size: -; CDR3 protein: CASSLGHLNTIYF; CDR3 DNA: TGCGCCAGCAGCCTGGGACATCTAAACACCATATATTTT
D gene: TRBD1; V gene: TRBV28; J gene: TRBJ1-5; clone size: -; CDR3 protein: CASSSGQGNQPQHF; CDR3 DNA: TGTGCCAGCAGTTCCGGACAGGGGAACCAGCCCCAGCATTTT
D gene: TRBD1; V gene: TRBV27; J gene: TRBJ2-1; clone size: -; CDR3 protein: CASSFQGDNNEQFF; CDR3 DNA: TGTGCCAGCAGTTTTCAGGGGGATAACAATGAGCAGTTCTTC
D gene: TRBD1; V gene: TRBV5-8; J gene: TRBJ1-5; clone size: few; CDR3 protein: CASRDPGQGNQPQHF; CDR3 DNA: TGTGCCAGCAGGGACCCGGGACAGGGCAATCAGCCCCAGCATTTT
D gene: -; V gene: TRBV6-6; J gene: TRBJ1-2; clone size: -; CDR3 protein: CASTLEILNYGYTF; CDR3 DNA: TGTGCCAGCACCCTCGAGATACTAAACTATGGCTACACCTTC
D gene: TRBD1; V gene: TRBV7-9; J gene: TRBJ2-2; clone size: -; CDR3 protein: CASSLRTGSSGELFF; CDR3 DNA: TGTGCCAGCAGCTTAAGGACAGGATCATCCGGGGAGCTGTTTTTT
D gene: -; V gene: TRBV28; J gene: TRBJ1-2; clone size: -; CDR3 protein: CASSLGGANYGYTF; CDR3 DNA: TGTGCCAGCAGTTTAGGGGGCGCTAACTATGGCTACACCTTC
D gene: -; V gene: TRBV4-1; J gene: TRBJ1-1; clone size: -; CDR3 protein: CASSQRVVAEAFF; CDR3 DNA: TGCGCCAGCAGCCAGAGGGTAGTTGCTGAAGCTTTCTTT
D gene: TRBD1; V gene: TRBV5-1; J gene: TRBJ2-7; clone size: -; CDR3 protein: CASSLQGGLYEQYF; CDR3 DNA: TGCGCCAGCAGCTTACAGGGGGGTCTCTACGAGCAGTACTTC
D gene: TRBD1; V gene: TRBV7-2; J gene: TRBJ1-5; clone size: few; CDR3 protein: CASRPGGRSNQPQHF; CDR3 DNA: TGTGCCAGCAGGCCAGGGGGCCGAAGCAATCAGCCCCAGCATTTT
D gene: -; V gene: TRBV7-9; J gene: TRBJ2-7; clone size: -; CDR3 protein: CASSRWTVPAAYEQYF; CDR3 DNA: TGTGCCAGCAGCCGATGGACAGTCCCCGCAGCCTACGAGCAGTACTTC
D gene: -; V gene: TRBV9; J gene: TRBJ2-1; clone size: -; CDR3 protein: CASSVGTATKQFF; CDR3 DNA: TGTGCCAGCAGCGTAGGCACAGCCACAAAGCAGTTCTTC
D gene: TRBD1; V gene: TRBV7-9; J gene: TRBJ2-2; clone size: -; CDR3 protein: CASSFTGGIAGELFF; CDR3 DNA: TGTGCCAGCAGCTTCACAGGGGGTATAGCCGGGGAGCTGTTTTTT
D gene: TRBD1; V gene: TRBV5-1; J gene: TRBJ1-4; clone size: -; CDR3 protein: CASRPGTATNEKLFF; CDR3 DNA: TGCGCCAGCAGACCGGGGACAGCAACTAATGAAAAACTGTTTTTT
D gene: -; V gene: TRBV4-3; J gene: TRBJ2-7; clone size: -; CDR3 protein: CASSQTSFSNEQYF; CDR3 DNA: TGCGCCAGCAGCCAAACTAGCTTCTCCAACGAGCAGTACTTC
D gene: TRBD1; V gene: TRBV28; J gene: TRBJ2-3; clone size: once; CDR3 protein: CASSLGTDRITDTQYF; CDR3 DNA: TGTGCCAGCAGTTTAGGGACGGACAGGATTACAGATACGCAGTATTTT
D gene: -; V gene: TRBV5-1; J gene: TRBJ1-1; clone size: few; CDR3 protein: CASRLDGGSNTEAFF; CDR3 DNA: TGCGCCAGCAGGTTGGATGGGGGCTCGAACACTGAAGCTTTCTTT
D gene: -; V gene: TRBV27; J gene: TRBJ2-4; clone size: -; CDR3 protein: CASSFLVDARAGNIQYF; CDR3 DNA: TGTGCCAGCAGTTTTTTGGTGGATGCGAGAGCGGGAAACATTCAGTACTTC
D gene: -; V gene: TRBV5-1; J gene: TRBJ2-5; clone size: -; CDR3 protein: CASSFARGVETQYF; CDR3 DNA: TGCGCCAGCAGCTTTGCCAGGGGGGTGGAGACCCAGTACTTC
D gene: -; V gene: TRBV6-5; J gene: TRBJ1-1; clone size: once; CDR3 protein: CASSLQELVAEAFF; CDR3 DNA: TGTGCCAGCAGCCTACAGGAGCTGGTGGCTGAAGCTTTCTTT
D gene: -; V gene: TRBV29-1; J gene: TRBJ1-1; clone size: -; CDR3 protein: CSVVRGADTEAFF; CDR3 DNA: TGCAGCGTCGTTCGGGGGGCTGACACTGAAGCTTTCTTT
D gene: TRBD2; V gene: TRBV5-1; J gene: TRBJ2-7; clone size: -; CDR3 protein: CASSRLAGLFYEQYF; CDR3 DNA: TGCGCCAGCAGCAGGCTAGCGGGATTATTCTACGAGCAGTACTTC
D gene: TRBD1; V gene: TRBV10-3; J gene: TRBJ1-2; clone size: -; CDR3 protein: CAITNSGQGYGYTF; CDR3 DNA: TGTGCCATCACCAACTCGGGACAGGGGTATGGCTACACCTTC
D gene: -; V gene: TRBV4-1; J gene: TRBJ2-1; clone size: once; CDR3 protein: CASSQDPLLRRGNNEQFF; CDR3 DNA: TGCGCCAGCAGCCAAGATCCCCTCCTCCGGCGGGGAAACAATGAGCAGTTCTTC
D gene: TRBD2; V gene: TRBV14; J gene: TRBJ2-3; clone size: -; CDR3 protein: CASSLRLAGVYF; CDR3 DNA: TGTGCCAGCAGCCTCCGACTAGCGGGCGTCTATTTT
D gene: TRBD2; V gene: TRBV4-2; J gene: TRBJ2-1; clone size: -; CDR3 protein: CASSLRLLAGNEQFF; CDR3 DNA: TGTGCCAGCAGCCTAAGGTTATTAGCGGGGAATGAGCAGTTCTTC
D gene: -; V gene: TRBV9; J gene: TRBJ2-7; clone size: once; CDR3 protein: CASSPDNTYEQYF; CDR3 DNA: TGTGCCAGCAGCCCGGACAACACCTACGAGCAGTACTTC
D gene: -; V gene: TRBV28; J gene: TRBJ2-1; clone size: -; CDR3 protein: CASSLWGSGARDEQFF; CDR3 DNA: TGTGCCAGCAGTTTATGGGGGTCAGGGGCAAGGGATGAGCAGTTCTTC
D gene: -; V gene: TRBV6-5; J gene: TRBJ2-2; clone size: -; CDR3 protein: CASTLYSSTGELFF; CDR3 DNA: TGTGCCAGCACCTTGTACTCTTCCACCGGGGAGCTGTTTTTT
D gene: TRBD1; V gene: TRBV7-8; J gene: TRBJ2-7; clone size: -; CDR3 protein: CASSLAHRDRVGQYF; CDR3 DNA: TGTGCCAGCAGCTTAGCCCACCGGGACAGGGTTGGGCAGTACTTC
D gene: -; V gene: TRBV5-1; J gene: TRBJ2-4; clone size: -; CDR3 protein: CASSFGMSSKNIQYF; CDR3 DNA: TGCGCCAGCAGCTTCGGGATGTCCAGCAAAAACATTCAGTACTTC
D gene: TRBD1; V gene: TRBV4-1; J gene: TRBJ1-2; clone size: -; CDR3 protein: CASSQEGQGARSGYTF; CDR3 DNA: TGCGCCAGCAGCCAAGAGGGGCAGGGGGCGAGGAGTGGCTACACCTTC
D gene: TRBD1; V gene: TRBV11-2; J gene: TRBJ2-7; clone size: -; CDR3 protein: CASSPGQLQGEQYF; CDR3 DNA: TGTGCCAGCAGCCCGGGACAGCTTCAAGGCGAGCAGTACTTC
D gene: -; V gene: TRBV15; J gene: TRBJ1-5; clone size: -; CDR3 protein: CATSNSPSVPQHF; CDR3 DNA: TGTGCCACCAGCAACTCCCCCTCGGTCCCCCAGCATTTT
D gene: -; V gene: TRBV6-4; J gene: TRBJ1-6; clone size: few; CDR3 protein: CASSAVQGSPLHF; CDR3 DNA: TGTGCCAGCAGTGCTGTACAGGGTTCACCCCTCCACTTT